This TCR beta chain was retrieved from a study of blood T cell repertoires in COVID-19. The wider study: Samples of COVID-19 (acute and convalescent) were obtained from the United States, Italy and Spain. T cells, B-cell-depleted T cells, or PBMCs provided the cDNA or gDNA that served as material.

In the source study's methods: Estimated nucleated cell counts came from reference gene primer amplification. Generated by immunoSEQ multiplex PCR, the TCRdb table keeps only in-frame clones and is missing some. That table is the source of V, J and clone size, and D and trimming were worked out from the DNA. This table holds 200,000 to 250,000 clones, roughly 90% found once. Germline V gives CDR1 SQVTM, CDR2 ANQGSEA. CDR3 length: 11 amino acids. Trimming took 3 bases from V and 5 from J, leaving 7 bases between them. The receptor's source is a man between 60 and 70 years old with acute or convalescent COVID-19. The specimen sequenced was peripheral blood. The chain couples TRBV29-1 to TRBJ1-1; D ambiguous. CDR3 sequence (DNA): TGCAGCGTTGAGGGAGGAACTGAAGCTTTCTTT. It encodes CSVEGGTEAFF.